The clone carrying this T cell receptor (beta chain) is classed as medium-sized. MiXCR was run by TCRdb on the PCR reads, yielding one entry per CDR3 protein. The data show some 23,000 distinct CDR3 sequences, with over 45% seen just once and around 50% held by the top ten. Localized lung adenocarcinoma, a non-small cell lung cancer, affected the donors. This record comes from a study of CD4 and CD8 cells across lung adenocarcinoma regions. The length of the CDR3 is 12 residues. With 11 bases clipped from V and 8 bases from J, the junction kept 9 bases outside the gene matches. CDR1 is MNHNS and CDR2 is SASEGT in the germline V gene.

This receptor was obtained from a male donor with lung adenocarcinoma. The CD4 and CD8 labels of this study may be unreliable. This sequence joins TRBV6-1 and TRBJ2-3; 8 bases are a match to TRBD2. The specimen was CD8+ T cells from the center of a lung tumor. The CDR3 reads CASGTRSGTQYF. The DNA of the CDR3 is TGTGCCTCCGGGACTAGATCTGGTACGCAGTATTTT.